By its share, the clone carrying this T cell receptor (beta chain) is medium-sized. The antigen is not known. TCRdb fed the 5' RACE reads into MiXCR, producing one record per CDR3 protein. The repertoire includes about 24,000 distinct CDR3 sequences, roughly 13% of them detected once, and 5.5% sits in the top ten. As for time point: technical triplicate 1. The cell input for sorted libraries was around 1 million, and those cells were CD4+ or CD8+ T cells. The data were taken from a study of neurological immune-mediated disorders. Broader study findings: Sharing of CDR3 amino acid sequences among expanded clones across subjects was absent, suggesting private repertoires in all groups. Multiple sclerosis was found to have the least TCR clonal expansion, below healthy controls, and HTLV-1-associated myelopathy the most.

This CDR3 contains 11 residues. CDR1 is SGHTA, CDR2 FQGNSA, per germline. The ends were cut back, 6 bases at V and 4 bases at J, with 4 bases in the middle. The chain has TRBV7-2 and TRBJ2-1, with D unresolved. The source is a female donor with HTLV-1-associated myelopathy (HAM/TSP). Sample: CD4+ T cells from blood. The DNA of the CDR3 is TGTGCCAGCAGATCTTACAATGAGCAGTTCTTC. Protein product: CASRSYNEQFF.